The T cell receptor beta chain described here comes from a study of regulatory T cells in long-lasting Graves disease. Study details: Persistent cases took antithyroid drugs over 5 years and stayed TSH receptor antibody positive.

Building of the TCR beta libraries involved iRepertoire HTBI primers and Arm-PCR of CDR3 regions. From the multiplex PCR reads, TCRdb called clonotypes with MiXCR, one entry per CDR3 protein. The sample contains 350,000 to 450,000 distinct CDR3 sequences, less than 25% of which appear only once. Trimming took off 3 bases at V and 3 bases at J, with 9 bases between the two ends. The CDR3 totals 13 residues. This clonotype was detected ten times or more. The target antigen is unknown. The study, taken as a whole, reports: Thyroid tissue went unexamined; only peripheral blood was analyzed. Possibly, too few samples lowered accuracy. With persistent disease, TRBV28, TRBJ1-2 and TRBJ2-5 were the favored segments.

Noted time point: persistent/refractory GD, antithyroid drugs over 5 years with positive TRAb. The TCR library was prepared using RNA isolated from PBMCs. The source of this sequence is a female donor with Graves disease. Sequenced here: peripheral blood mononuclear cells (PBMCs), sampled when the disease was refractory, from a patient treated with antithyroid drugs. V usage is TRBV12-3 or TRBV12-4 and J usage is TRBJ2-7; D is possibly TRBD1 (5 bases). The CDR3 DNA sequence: TGTGCCAGCAGTTTGGTCCAGGGCTACGAGCAGTACTTC. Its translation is CASSLVQGYEQYF.